This is a list of T cell receptor beta chains from one sample in a study of cytomegalovirus exposure and HLA in healthy donors. Assay: immunoSEQ multiplex PCR; the TCRdb copy retains only in-frame clones and omits some. The table records roughly 300,000 clones, roughly 88% of them present only once. The source material was PBMCs. All receptors derive from a middle-aged man in good health and CMV-seropositive. CDR3s include the opening cysteine and the closing phenylalanine or tryptophan. The D gene is left open where the match is weak. Only some rows state a clone size, as once, few, many or a class for expanded clones.

J gene | clone size | V gene | CDR3 length | D gene | CDR3 protein | CDR3 DNA
TRBJ1-5 | . | TRBV7-2 | 13 | TRBD1 | CASSRQGGQPQHF | TGTGCCAGCAGTCGACAGGGGGGTCAGCCCCAGCATTTT
TRBJ1-2 | . | TRBV6-4 | 16 | . | CASSDSTWGQPYGYTF | TGTGCCAGCAGTGACTCGACGTGGGGGCAACCCTATGGCTACACCTTC
TRBJ2-2 | . | TRBV10-3 | 16 | TRBD2 | CAISAASGSVTGELFF | TGTGCCATCAGTGCGGCTAGCGGGAGTGTCACCGGGGAGCTGTTTTTT
TRBJ1-5 | . | TRBV6-9 | 20 | TRBD1 | CASSYTPPGQGAGGNQPQHF | TGTGCCAGCAGTTATACCCCCCCGGGACAGGGGGCGGGAGGCAATCAGCCCCAGCATTTT
TRBJ1-2 | . | TRBV10-3 | 14 | TRBD1 | CAMTGTGDGYGYTF | TGTGCCATGACCGGGACAGGGGATGGATATGGCTACACCTTC
TRBJ2-5 | . | TRBV28 | 14 | TRBD2 | CASKLAGGAETQYF | TGTGCCAGCAAACTAGCGGGAGGGGCAGAGACCCAGTACTTC
TRBJ2-5 | . | TRBV5-6 | 14 | . | CASSFRFGGETQYF | TGTGCCAGCAGCTTCCGGTTCGGCGGGGAGACCCAGTACTTC
TRBJ2-7 | . | TRBV19 | 14 | TRBD1 | CASSMSQGAHEQYF | TGTGCCAGTAGTATGTCCCAGGGGGCCCACGAGCAGTACTTC
TRBJ2-7 | . | TRBV7-9 | 15 | TRBD2 | CASSPRPSGGREQYF | TGTGCCAGCAGTCCTCGTCCTAGCGGGGGCCGGGAGCAGTACTTC
TRBJ2-3 | . | TRBV25-1 | 15 | . | CASSDLGREADTQYF | TGTGCCAGCAGTGATCTCGGCAGGGAAGCAGATACGCAGTATTTT
TRBJ2-3 | . | TRBV7-9 | 18 | TRBD2 | CASSGREGPYLITDTQYF | TGTGCCAGCAGCGGACGGGAGGGCCCATATCTGATCACAGATACGCAGTATTTT
TRBJ2-1 | . | TRBV11-2 | 15 | TRBD2 | CASSPASGRNNEQFF | TGTGCCAGCAGCCCCGCTAGCGGGAGAAACAATGAGCAGTTCTTC
TRBJ1-5 | . | TRBV15 | 16 | TRBD1 | CATSRKSGTGNQPQHF | TGTGCCACCAGCAGAAAATCCGGGACAGGAAATCAGCCCCAGCATTTT
TRBJ1-5 | . | TRBV5-6 | 16 | TRBD1 | CASSLAGGYSNQPQHF | TGTGCCAGCAGCTTGGCAGGGGGTTATAGCAATCAGCCCCAGCATTTT
TRBJ1-3 | once | TRBV5-4 | 13 | . | CASSSGSGNTIYF | TGTGCCAGCAGCTCGGGGTCTGGAAACACCATATATTTT
TRBJ2-7 | . | TRBV19 | 17 | . | CASSMLAPDMSSYEQYF | TGTGCCAGTAGTATGCTGGCCCCTGACATGAGCTCCTACGAGCAGTACTTC
TRBJ2-1 | . | TRBV15 | 14 | . | CATSRESTYNEQFF | TGTGCCACCAGCAGAGAGTCTACCTACAATGAGCAGTTCTTC
TRBJ1-5 | . | TRBV19 | 13 | . | CASNEGRAQPQHF | TGTGCCAGTAACGAGGGGAGGGCTCAGCCCCAGCATTTT
TRBJ2-7 | . | TRBV2 | 11 | . | CASSSSYEQYF | TGTGCCAGCAGCAGCTCCTACGAGCAGTACTTC
TRBJ1-2 | . | TRBV6-5 | 12 | TRBD1 | CASSPTGDGYTF | TGTGCCAGCAGTCCGACAGGGGATGGCTACACCTTC
TRBJ2-6 | . | TRBV7-8 | 18 | . | CASSPRDSGRSGANVLTF | TGTGCCAGCAGCCCCAGGGACAGCGGGCGCTCTGGGGCCAACGTCCTGACTTTC
TRBJ2-2 | . | TRBV7-8 | 16 | TRBD1 | CASSPLTGGSAGELFF | TGTGCCAGCAGCCCGCTGACAGGGGGAAGCGCCGGGGAGCTGTTTTTT
TRBJ2-7 | . | TRBV6-5 | 11 | TRBD2 | CASSYSGREYF | TGTGCCAGCAGTTACAGCGGGAGGGAGTACTTC
TRBJ2-1 | few | TRBV29-1 | 12 | . | CSVGGAYNEQFF | TGCAGCGTTGGTGGGGCTTACAATGAGCAGTTCTTC
TRBJ2-7 | . | TRBV27 | 14 | TRBD2 | CASRVSGSPYEQYF | TGTGCCAGCAGGGTTAGCGGGAGCCCCTACGAGCAGTACTTC
TRBJ2-7 | . | TRBV6-1 | 14 | TRBD1 | CASSPLRTGDEQYF | TGTGCCAGCAGCCCCCTACGGACAGGAGACGAGCAGTACTTC
TRBJ1-5 | . | TRBV12-5 | 16 | TRBD1 | CASGRGSRGRNQPQHF | TGTGCTAGTGGGAGGGGCAGCAGGGGGCGCAATCAGCCCCAGCATTTT
TRBJ2-1 | . | TRBV6-4 | 14 | . | CASSGVAAYNEQFF | TGTGCCAGCAGTGGGGTAGCGGCGTACAATGAGCAGTTCTTC
TRBJ2-7 | . | TRBV28 | 15 | TRBD1 | CASSFGQGSSYEQYF | TGTGCCAGCAGTTTCGGACAGGGTTCCTCCTACGAGCAGTACTTC
TRBJ2-1 | . | TRBV2 | 15 | TRBD2 | CASSRSGRTYNEQFF | TGTGCCAGCAGTCGGAGCGGGAGAACCTACAATGAGCAGTTCTTC
TRBJ2-7 | . | TRBV4-1 | 16 | TRBD2 | CASSPRLAGDNDEQYF | TGCGCCAGCAGCCCCAGACTAGCGGGAGATAACGACGAGCAGTACTTC
TRBJ2-1 | . | TRBV7-8 | 15 | . | CASNYGAGSNNEQFF | TGTGCCAGCAACTATGGGGCAGGATCCAACAATGAGCAGTTCTTC
TRBJ2-1 | . | TRBV9 | 19 | . | CASSSRDMDLRTAYNEQFF | TGTGCCAGCAGCTCCCGGGACATGGACTTAAGGACTGCCTACAATGAGCAGTTCTTC
TRBJ1-2 | . | TRBV28 | 13 | . | CASTGQPVVGYTF | TGTGCCAGCACTGGACAGCCTGTTGTGGGCTACACCTTC
TRBJ1-1 | . | TRBV27 | 13 | . | CASSFRVTTEAFF | TGTGCCAGCAGTTTTCGGGTTACCACTGAAGCTTTCTTT
TRBJ2-1 | . | TRBV4-2 | 15 | TRBD1 | CASSQPGGPYNEQFF | TGTGCCAGCAGCCAACCAGGGGGCCCCTACAATGAGCAGTTCTTC